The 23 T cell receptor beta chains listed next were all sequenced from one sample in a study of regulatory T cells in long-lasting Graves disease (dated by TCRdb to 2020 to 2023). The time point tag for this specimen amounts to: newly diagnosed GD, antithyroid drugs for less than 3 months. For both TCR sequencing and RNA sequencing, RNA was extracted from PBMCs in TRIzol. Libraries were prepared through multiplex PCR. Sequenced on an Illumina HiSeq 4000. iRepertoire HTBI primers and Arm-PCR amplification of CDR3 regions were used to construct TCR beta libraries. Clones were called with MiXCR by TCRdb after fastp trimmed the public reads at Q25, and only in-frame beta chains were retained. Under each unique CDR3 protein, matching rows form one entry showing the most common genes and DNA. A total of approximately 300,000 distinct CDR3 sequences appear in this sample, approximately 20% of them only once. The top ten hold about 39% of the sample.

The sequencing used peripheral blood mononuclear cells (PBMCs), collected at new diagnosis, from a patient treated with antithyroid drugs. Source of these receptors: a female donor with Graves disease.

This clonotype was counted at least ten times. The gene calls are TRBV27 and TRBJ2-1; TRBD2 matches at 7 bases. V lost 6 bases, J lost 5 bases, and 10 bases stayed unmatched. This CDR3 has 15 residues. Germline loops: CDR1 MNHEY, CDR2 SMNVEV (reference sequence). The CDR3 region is CASSLSGWPHNEQFF. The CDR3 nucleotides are TGTGCCAGCAGCCTTAGCGGGTGGCCCCACAATGAGCAGTTCTTC.

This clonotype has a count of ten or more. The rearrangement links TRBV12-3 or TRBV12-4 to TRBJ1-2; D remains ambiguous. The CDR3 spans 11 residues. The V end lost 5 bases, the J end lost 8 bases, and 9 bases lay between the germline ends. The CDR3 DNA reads TGTGCCAGCAGTCCCGCAACCGGCTACACCTTC. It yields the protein CASSPATGYTF.

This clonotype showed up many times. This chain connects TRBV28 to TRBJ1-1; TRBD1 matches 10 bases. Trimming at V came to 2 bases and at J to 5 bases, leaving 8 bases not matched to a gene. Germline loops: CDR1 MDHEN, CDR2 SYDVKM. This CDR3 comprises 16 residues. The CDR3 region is CASSLAGTGAFTEAFF. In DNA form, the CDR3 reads TGTGCCAGCAGTTTAGCCGGGACAGGGGCCTTTACTGAAGCTTTCTTT.

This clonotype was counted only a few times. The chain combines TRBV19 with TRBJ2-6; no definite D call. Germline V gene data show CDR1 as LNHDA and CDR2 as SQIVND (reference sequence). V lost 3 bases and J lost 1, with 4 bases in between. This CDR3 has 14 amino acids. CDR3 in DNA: TGTGCCAGTAGTATTTTGTCTGGGGCCAACGTCCTGACTTTC. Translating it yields CASSILSGANVLTF.

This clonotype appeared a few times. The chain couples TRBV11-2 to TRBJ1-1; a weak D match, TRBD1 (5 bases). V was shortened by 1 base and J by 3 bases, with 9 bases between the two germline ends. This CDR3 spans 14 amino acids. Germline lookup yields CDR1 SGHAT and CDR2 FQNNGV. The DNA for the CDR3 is TGTGCCAGCAGCTTAGGGGGGGGGGACACTGAAGCTTTCTTT. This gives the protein CASSLGGGDTEAFF.

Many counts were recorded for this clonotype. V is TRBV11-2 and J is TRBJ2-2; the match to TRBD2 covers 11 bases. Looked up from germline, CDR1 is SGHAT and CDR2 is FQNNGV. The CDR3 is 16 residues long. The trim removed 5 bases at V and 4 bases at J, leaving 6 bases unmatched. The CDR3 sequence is CASSPTSGSGTGELFF. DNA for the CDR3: TGTGCCAGCAGCCCAACTAGCGGGAGTGGCACCGGGGAGCTGTTTTTT.

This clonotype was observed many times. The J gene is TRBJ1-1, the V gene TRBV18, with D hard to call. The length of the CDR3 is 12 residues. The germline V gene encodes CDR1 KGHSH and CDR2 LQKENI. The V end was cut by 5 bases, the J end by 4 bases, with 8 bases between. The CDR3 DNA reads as TGTGCCAGCTCAACCCTGGTCACTGAAGCTTTCTTT. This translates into CASSTLVTEAFF.

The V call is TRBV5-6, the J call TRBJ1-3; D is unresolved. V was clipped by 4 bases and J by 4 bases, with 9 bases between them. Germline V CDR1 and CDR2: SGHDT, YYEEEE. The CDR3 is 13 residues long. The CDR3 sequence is CASSPGGGNTIYF. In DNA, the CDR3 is TGTGCCAGCAGCCCCGGCGGGGGAAACACCATATATTTT.

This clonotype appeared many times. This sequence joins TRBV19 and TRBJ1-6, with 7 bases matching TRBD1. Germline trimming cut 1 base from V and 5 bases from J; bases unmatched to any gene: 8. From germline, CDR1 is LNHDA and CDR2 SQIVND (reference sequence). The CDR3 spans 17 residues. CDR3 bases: TGTGCCAGTAGTATAGGGTTCTCCGGGACAGATAATTCACCCCTCCACTTT. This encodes CASSIGFSGTDNSPLHF.

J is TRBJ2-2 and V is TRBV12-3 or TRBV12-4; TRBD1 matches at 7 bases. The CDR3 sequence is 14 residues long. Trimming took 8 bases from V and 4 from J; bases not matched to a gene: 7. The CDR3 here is CASAPDRATGELFF. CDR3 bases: TGTGCCAGCGCCCCCGACAGGGCCACCGGGGAGCTGTTTTTT.

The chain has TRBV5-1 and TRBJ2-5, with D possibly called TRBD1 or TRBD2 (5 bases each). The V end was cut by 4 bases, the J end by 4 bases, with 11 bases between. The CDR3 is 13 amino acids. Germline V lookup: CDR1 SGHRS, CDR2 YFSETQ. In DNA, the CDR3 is TGCGCCAGCAGCCGAGGGGCGAGAGAGACCCAGTACTTC. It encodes CASSRGARETQYF.

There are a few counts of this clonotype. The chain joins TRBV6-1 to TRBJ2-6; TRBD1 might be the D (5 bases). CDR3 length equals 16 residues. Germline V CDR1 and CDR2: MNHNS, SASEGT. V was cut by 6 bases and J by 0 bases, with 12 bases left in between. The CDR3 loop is CASSPDSFSGANVLTF. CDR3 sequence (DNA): TGTGCCAGCAGCCCAGACAGCTTCTCTGGGGCCAACGTCCTGACTTTC.

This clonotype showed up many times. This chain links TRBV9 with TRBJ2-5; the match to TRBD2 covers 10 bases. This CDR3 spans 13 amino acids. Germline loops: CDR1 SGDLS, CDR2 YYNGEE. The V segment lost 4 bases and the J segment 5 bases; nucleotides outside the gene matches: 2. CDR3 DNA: TGTGCCAGCAGCCTTAGCGGGGGGGAGACCCAGTACTTC. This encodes CASSLSGGETQYF.

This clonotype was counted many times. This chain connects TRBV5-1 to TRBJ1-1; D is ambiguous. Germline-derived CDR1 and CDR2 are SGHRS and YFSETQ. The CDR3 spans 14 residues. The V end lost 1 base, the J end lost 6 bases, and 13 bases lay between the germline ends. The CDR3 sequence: CASSLSGVFAEAFF. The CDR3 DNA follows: TGCGCCAGCAGCTTGAGTGGGGTGTTCGCTGAAGCTTTCTTT.

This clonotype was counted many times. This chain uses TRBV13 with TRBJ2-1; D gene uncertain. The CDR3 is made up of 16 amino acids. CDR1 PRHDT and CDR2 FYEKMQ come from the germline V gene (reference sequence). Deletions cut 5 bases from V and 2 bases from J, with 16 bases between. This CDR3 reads CASSPPTWDTYNEQFF. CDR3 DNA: TGTGCCAGCAGCCCACCGACCTGGGATACCTACAATGAGCAGTTCTTC.

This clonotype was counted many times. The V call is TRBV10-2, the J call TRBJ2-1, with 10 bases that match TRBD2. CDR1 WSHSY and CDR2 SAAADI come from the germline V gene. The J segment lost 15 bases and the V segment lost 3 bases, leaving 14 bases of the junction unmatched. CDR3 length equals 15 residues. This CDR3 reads CASSDYGAGGPSRFF. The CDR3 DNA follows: TGCGCCAGCAGTGATTATGGAGCGGGAGGGCCGTCCAGGTTCTTC.

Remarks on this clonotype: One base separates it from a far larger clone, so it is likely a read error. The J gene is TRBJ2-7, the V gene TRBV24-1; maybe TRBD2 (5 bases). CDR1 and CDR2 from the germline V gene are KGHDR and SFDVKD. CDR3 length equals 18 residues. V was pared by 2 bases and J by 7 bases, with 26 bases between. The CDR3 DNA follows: TGTGCCACCAGTGATTGGACTCCGGACGGGGAGCGGAACAATGAGCAGTACTTC. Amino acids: CATSDWTPDGERNNEQYF.

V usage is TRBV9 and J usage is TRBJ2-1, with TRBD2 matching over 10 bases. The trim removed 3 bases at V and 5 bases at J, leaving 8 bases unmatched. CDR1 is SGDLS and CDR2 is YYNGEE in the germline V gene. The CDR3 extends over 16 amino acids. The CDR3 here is CASSAGTSGTHNEQFF. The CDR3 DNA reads TGTGCCAGCAGCGCCGGAACTAGCGGGACACACAATGAGCAGTTCTTC.

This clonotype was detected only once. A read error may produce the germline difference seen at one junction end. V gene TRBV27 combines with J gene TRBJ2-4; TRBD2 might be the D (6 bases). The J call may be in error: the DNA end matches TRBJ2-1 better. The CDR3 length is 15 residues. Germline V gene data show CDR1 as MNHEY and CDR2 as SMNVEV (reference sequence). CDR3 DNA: TGTGCCAGCAGTCGATATAGGGGAGGCTACAATGGGCAGTTCTTC. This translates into CASSRYRGGYNGQFF.

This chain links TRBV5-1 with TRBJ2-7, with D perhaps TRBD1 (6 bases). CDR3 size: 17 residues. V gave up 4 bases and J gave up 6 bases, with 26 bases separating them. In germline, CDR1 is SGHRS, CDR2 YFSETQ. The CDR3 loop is CASSPSLQGPPQGEQYF. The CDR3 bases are TGCGCCAGCAGCCCATCCCTACAGGGCCCACCCCAGGGCGAGCAGTACTTC. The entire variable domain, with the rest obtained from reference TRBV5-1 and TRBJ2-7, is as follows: KAGVTQTPRYLIKTRGQQVTLSCSPISGHRSVSWYQQTPGQGLQFLFEYFSETQRNKGNFPGRFSGRQFSNSRSEMNVSTLELGDSALYLCASSPSLQGPPQGEQYFGPGTRLTVT.

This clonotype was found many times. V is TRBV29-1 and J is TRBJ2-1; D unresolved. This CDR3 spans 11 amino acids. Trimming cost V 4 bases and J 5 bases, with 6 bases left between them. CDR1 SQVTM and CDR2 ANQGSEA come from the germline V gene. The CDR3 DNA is TGCAGCGTTGCTCGCCACAATGAGCAGTTCTTC. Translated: CSVARHNEQFF.

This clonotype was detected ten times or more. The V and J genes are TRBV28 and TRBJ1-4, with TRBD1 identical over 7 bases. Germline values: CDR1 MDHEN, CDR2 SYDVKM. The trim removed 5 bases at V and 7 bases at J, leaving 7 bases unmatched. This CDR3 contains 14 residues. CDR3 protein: CASSMTGFTEKLFF. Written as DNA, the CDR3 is TGTGCCAGCAGTATGACAGGGTTCACTGAAAAACTGTTTTTT.

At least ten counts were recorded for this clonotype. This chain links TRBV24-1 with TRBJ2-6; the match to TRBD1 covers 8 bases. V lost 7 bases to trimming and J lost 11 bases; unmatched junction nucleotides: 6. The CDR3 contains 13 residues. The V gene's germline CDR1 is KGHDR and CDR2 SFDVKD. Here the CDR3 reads CATRGQDLDVLTF. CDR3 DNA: TGTGCCACCAGGGGACAGGACCTCGACGTCCTGACTTTC.